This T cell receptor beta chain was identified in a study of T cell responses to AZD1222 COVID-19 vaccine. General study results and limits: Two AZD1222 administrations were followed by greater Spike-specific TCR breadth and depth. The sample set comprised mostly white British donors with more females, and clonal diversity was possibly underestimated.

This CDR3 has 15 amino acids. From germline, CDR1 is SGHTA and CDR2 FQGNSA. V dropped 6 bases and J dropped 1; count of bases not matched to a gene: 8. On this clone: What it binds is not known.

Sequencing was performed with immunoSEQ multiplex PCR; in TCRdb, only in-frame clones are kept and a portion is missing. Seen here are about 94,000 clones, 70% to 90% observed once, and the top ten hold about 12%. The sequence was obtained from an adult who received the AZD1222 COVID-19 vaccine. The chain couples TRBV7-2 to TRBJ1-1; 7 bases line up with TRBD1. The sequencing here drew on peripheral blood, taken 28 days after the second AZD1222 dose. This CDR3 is CASSLRGGWNTEAFF. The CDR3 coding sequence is TGTGCCAGCAGTTTACGAGGGGGCTGGAACACTGAAGCTTTCTTT.